This entry concerns a single T cell receptor (beta chain). This sample was included in a study of blood T cell repertoires in COVID-19. Study context: Sites in the United States, Italy and Spain provided acute and convalescent COVID-19 samples. T cells, B-cell-depleted T cells, or PBMCs supplied cDNA or gDNA.

Authors' processing steps: How many nucleated cells were present was estimated from reference gene primer amplification. Only in-frame clones appear in the TCRdb table, and some are missing; sequencing was by immunoSEQ multiplex PCR. V, J and clone size were drawn from that table, and D and trimming were deduced from the DNA. The table shows over 150,000 clones, with approximately 87% occurring only once. V shed 3 bases and J shed 9 bases, with 15 bases lying between them. The CDR3 totals 14 residues. Germline V CDR1 and CDR2: LNHDA, SQIVND (reference sequence). The clonotype was recovered from a man between 65 and 85 years old with active or convalescent COVID-19. The source material was peripheral blood. The gene calls are TRBV19 and TRBJ2-1, with TRBD2 as a possible D gene (5 bases). CDR3 region: CASSIQPNAGEQFF. CDR3 DNA sequence: TGTGCCAGTAGTATCCAGCCCAATGCGGGTGAGCAGTTCTTC.